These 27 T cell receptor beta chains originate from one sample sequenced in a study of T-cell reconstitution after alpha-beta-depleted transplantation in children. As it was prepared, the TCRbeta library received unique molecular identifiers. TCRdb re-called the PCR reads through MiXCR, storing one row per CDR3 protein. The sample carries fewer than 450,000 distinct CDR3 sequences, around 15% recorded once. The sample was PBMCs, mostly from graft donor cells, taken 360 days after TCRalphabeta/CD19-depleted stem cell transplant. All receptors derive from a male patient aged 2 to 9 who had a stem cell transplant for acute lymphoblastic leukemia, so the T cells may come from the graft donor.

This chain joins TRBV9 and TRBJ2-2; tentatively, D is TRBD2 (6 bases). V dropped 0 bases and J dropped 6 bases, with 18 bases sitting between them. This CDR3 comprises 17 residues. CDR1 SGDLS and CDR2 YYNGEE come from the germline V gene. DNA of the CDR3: TGTGCCAGCAGCGTAGCCGGGAGACTAGGCTTCTCCGGGGAGCTGTTTTTT. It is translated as CASSVAGRLGFSGELFF.

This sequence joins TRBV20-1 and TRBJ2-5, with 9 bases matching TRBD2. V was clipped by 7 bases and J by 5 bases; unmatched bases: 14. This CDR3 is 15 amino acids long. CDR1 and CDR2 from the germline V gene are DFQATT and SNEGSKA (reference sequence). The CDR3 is CSERAGLALGETQYF. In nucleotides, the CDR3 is TGCAGTGAAAGAGCGGGACTAGCCCTGGGGGAGACCCAGTACTTC.

As DNA, the CDR3 is TGTGCCAGCAGCAAAACAGGGGATGGGGAAGAGACCCAGTACTTC. Protein product: CASSKTGDGEETQYF. J is TRBJ2-5 and V is TRBV21-1; the D call in the table, TRBD1, was not verified against the DNA. TRBV21-1 is a known pseudogene. The CDR3 is 15 amino acids.

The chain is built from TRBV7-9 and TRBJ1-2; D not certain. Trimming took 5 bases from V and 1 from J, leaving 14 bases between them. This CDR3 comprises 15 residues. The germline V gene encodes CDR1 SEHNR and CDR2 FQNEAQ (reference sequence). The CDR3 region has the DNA TGTGCCAGCAGCCTGGTGGGCAGCTTTAACTATGGCTACACCTTC. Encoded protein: CASSLVGSFNYGYTF. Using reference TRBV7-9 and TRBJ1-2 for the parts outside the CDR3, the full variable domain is DTGVSQNPRHKITKRGQNVTFRCDPISEHNRLYWYRQTLGQGPEFLTYFQNEAQLEKSRLLSDRFSAERPKGSFSTLEIQRTEQGDSAMYLCASSLVGSFNYGYTFGSGTRLTVV.

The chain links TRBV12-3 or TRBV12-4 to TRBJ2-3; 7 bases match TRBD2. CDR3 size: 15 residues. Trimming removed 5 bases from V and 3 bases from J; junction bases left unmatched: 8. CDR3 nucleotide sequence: TGTGCCAGCAGTCCACTCCCACTAGCGACAGATACGCAGTATTTT. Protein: CASSPLPLATDTQYF.

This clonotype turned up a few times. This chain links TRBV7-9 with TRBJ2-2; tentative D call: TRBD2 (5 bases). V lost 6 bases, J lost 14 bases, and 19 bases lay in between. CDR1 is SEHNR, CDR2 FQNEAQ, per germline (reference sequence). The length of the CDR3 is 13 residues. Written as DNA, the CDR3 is TGTGCCAGCAGTTTCCCGTCCCGCGAGGGACTGTTTTTT. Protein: CASSFPSREGLFF.

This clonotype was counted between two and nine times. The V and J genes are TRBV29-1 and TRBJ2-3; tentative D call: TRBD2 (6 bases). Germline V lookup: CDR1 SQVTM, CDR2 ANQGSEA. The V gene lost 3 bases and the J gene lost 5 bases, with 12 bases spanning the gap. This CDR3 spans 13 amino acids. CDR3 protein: CSVERGTVDTQYF. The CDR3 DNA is TGCAGCGTTGAGCGGGGCACAGTAGATACGCAGTATTTT.

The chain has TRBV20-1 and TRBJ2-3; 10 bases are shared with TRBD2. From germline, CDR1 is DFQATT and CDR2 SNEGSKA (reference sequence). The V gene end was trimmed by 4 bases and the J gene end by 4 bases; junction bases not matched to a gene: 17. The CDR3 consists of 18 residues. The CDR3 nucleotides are TGCAGTGCTAAGAACCGCTACAGCGGGAGGGTGGTTTCAGATACGCAGTATTTT. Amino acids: CSAKNRYSGRVVSDTQYF.

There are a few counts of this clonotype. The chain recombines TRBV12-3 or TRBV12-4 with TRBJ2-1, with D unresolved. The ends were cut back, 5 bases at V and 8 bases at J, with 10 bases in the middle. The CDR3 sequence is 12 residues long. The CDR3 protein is CASSLRRHEQFF. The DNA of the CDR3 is TGTGCCAGCAGTCTCCGACGCCATGAGCAGTTCTTC.

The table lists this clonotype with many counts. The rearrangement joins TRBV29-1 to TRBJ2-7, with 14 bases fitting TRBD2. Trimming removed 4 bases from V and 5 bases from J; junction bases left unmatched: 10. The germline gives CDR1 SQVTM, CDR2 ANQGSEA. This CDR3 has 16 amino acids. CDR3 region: CSVGTSGRTGIHEQYF. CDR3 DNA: TGCAGCGTTGGGACTAGCGGGAGGACCGGGATCCACGAGCAGTACTTC.

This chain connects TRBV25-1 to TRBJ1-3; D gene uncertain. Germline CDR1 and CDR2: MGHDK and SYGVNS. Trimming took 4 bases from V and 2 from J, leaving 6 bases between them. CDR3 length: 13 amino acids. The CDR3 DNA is TGTGCCAGCAGTGCACCAACTGGAAACACCATATATTTT. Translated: CASSAPTGNTIYF.

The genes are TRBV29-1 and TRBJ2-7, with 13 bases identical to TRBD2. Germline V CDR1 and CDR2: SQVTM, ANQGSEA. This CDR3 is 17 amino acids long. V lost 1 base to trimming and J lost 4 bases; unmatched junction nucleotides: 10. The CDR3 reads CSVEAAGLAGPPYEQYF. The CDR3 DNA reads TGCAGCGTTGAAGCTGCGGGACTAGCGGGACCCCCTTACGAGCAGTACTTC.

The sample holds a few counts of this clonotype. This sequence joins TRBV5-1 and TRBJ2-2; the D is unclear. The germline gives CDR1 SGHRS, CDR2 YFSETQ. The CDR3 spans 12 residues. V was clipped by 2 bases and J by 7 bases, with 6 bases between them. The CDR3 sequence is CASSFSYGELFF. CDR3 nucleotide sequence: TGCGCCAGCAGCTTTAGTTACGGGGAGCTGTTTTTT.

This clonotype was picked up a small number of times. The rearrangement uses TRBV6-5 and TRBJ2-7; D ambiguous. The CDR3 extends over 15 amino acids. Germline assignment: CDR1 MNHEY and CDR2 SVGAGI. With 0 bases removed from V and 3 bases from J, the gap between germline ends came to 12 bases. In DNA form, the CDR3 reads TGTGCCAGCAGTTACTCGAAACAGTCGGGCTACGAGCAGTACTTC. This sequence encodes CASSYSKQSGYEQYF.

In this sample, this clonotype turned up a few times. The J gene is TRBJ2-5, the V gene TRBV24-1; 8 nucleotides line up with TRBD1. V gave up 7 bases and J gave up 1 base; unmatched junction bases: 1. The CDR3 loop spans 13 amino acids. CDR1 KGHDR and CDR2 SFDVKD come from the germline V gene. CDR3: CATRGTGQETQYF. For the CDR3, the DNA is TGTGCCACCAGAGGGACAGGCCAAGAGACCCAGTACTTC.

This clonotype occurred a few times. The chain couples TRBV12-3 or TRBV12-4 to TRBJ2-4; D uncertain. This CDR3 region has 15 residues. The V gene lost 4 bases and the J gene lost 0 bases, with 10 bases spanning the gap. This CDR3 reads CASSYDTLAKNIQYF. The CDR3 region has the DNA TGTGCCAGCAGTTACGATACCCTAGCCAAAAACATTCAGTACTTC.

The CDR3 reads CASSQPGKLYGYTF. CDR3 coding DNA: TGCGCCAGCAGCCAACCCGGGAAGCTATATGGCTACACCTTC. This chain uses TRBV4-3 with TRBJ1-2; D is uncertain. This CDR3 is 14 amino acids long. Deletions cut 2 bases from V and 5 bases from J, with 12 bases between. Germline-derived CDR1 and CDR2 are LGHNA and YSLEER.

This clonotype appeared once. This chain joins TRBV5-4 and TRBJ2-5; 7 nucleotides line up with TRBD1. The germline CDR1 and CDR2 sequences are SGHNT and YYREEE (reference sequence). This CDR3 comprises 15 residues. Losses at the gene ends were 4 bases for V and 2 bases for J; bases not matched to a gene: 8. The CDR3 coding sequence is TGTGCCAGCAGCCGAAGGACAGGTTCTCAAGAGACCCAGTACTTC. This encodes CASSRRTGSQETQYF.

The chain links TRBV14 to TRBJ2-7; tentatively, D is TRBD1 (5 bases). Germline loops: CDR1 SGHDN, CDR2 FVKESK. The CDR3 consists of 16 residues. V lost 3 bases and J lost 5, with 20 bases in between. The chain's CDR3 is CASSHGSRVRSHEQYF. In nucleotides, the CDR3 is TGTGCCAGCAGCCATGGAAGCAGGGTACGATCCCACGAGCAGTACTTC.

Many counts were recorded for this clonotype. The CDR3, as DNA: TGTGCCAGCAGCTTTATGGGACTAGGGGATACGCAGTATTTT. It encodes CASSFMGLGDTQYF. The chain couples TRBV7-3 to TRBJ2-3, with 8 bases that match TRBD2. Germline CDR1 SGHTA, CDR2 FQGTGA. Trimming took 3 bases from V and 6 from J; bases not matched to a gene: 5. The CDR3 consists of 14 residues.

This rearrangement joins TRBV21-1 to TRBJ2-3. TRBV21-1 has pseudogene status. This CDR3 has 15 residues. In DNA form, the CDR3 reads TGTGCCAGCAGCAAAAAGATACAGAGCACAGATACGCAGTATTTT. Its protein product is CASSKKIQSTDTQYF.

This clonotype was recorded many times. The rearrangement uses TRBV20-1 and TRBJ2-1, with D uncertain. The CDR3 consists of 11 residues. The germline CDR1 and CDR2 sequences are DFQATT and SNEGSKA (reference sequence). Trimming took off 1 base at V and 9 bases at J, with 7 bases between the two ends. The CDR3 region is CSARVASEQFF. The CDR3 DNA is TGCAGTGCTAGAGTAGCTAGTGAGCAGTTCTTC.

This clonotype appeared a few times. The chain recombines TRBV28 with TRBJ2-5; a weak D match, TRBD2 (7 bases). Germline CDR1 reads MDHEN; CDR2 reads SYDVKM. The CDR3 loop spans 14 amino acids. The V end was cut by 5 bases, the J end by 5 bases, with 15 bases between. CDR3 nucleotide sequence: TGTGCCAGCAGTCTTATAGGGGGGGGGGAGACCCAGTACTTC. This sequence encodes CASSLIGGGETQYF.

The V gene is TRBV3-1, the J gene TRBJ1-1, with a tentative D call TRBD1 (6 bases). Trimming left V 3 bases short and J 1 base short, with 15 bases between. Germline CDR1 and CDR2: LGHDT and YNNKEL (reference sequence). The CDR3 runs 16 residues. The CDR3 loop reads CASSHRRGAGNTEAFF. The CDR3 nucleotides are TGTGCCAGCAGCCACAGAAGGGGGGCCGGGAACACTGAAGCTTTCTTT.

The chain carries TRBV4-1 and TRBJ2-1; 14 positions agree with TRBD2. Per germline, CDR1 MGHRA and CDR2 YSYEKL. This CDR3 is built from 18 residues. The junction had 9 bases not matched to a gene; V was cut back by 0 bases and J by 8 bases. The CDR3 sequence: CASSQEPPGTSGSYEQFF. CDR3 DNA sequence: TGCGCCAGCAGCCAAGAGCCCCCGGGGACTAGCGGGAGCTATGAGCAGTTCTTC.

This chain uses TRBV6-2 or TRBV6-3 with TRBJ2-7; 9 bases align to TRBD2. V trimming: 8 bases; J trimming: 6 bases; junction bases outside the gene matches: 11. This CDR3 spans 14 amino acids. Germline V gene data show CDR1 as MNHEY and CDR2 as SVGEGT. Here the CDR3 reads CASAQVAGVSEQYF. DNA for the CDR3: TGTGCCAGCGCGCAGGTAGCGGGAGTCTCCGAGCAGTACTTC.

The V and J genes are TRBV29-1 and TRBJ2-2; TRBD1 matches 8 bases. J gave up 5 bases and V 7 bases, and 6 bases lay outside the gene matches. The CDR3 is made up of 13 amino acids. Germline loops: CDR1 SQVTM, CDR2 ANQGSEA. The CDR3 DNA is TGCAGCGGCCGGACAGGGAGGACCGGGGAGCTGTTTTTT. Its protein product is CSGRTGRTGELFF.